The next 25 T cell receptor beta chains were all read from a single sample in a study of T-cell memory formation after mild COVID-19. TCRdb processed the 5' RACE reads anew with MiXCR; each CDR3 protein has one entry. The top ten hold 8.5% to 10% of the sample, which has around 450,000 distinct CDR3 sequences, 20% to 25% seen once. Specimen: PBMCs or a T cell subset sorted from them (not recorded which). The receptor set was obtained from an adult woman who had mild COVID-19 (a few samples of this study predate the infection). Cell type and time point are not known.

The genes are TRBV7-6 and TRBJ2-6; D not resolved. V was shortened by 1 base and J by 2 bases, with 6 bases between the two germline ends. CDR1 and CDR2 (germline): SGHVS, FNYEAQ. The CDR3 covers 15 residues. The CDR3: CASSLEKAGANVLTF. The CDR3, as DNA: TGTGCCAGCAGCTTAGAAAAGGCTGGGGCCAACGTCCTGACTTTC.

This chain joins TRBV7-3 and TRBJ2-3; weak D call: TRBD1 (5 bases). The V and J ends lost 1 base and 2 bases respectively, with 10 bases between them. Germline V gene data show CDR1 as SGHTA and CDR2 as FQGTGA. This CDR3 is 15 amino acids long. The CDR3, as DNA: TGTGCCAGCAGCTTAAGCAGGGTCAACACAGATACGCAGTATTTT. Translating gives CASSLSRVNTDTQYF.

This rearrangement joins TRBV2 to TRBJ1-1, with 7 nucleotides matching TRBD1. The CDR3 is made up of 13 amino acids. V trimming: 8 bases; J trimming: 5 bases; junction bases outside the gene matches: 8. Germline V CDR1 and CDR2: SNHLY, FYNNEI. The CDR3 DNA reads TGTGCCAGCTCCGACAGGGAATTGACTGAAGCTTTCTTT. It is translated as CASSDRELTEAFF. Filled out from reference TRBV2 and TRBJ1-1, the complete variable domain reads EPEVTQTPSHQVTQMGQEVILRCVPISNHLYFYWYRQILGQKVEFLVSFYNNEISEKSEIFDDQFSVERPDGSNFTLKIRSTKLEDSAMYFCASSDRELTEAFFGQGTRLTVV.

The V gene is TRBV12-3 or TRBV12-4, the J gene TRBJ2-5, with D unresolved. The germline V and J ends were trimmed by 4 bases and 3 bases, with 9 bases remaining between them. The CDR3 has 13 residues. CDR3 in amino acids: CASSSQIKETQYF. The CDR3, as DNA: TGTGCCAGCAGTTCCCAGATAAAAGAGACCCAGTACTTC.

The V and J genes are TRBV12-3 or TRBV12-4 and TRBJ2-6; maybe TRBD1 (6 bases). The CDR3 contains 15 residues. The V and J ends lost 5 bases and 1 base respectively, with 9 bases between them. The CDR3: CASSITGSGANVLTF. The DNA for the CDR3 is TGTGCCAGCAGTATAACAGGGTCTGGGGCCAACGTCCTGACTTTC.

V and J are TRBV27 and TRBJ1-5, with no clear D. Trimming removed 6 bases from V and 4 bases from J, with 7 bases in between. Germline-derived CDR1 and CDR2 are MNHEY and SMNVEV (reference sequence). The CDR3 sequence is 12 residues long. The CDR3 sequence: CASRIGNQPQHF. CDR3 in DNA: TGTGCCAGCAGGATCGGGAATCAGCCCCAGCATTTT.

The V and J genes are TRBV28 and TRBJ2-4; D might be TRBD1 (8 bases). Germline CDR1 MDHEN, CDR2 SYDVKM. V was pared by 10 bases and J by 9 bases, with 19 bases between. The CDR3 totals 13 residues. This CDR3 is CATRLQGEGIQYF. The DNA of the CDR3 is TGTGCCACCCGCCTACAGGGGGAGGGCATTCAGTACTTC. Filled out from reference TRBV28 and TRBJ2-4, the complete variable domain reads DVKVTQSSRYLVKRTGEKVFLECVQDMDHENMFWYRQDPGLGLRLIYFSYDVKMKEKGDIPEGYSVSREKKERFSLILESASTNQTSMYLCATRLQGEGIQYFGAGTRLSVL.

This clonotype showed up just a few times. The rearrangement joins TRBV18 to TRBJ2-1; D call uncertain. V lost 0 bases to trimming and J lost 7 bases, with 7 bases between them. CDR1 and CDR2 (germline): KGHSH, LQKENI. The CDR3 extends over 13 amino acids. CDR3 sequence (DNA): TGTGCCAGCTCACCACCATTGAGAAATGAGCAGTTCTTC. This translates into CASSPPLRNEQFF.

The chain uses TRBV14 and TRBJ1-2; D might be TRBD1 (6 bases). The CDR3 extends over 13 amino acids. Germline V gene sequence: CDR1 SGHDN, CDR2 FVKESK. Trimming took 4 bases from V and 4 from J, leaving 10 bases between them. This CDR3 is CASSRGHPYGYTF. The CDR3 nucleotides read TGTGCCAGCAGCCGGGGACATCCCTATGGCTACACCTTC.

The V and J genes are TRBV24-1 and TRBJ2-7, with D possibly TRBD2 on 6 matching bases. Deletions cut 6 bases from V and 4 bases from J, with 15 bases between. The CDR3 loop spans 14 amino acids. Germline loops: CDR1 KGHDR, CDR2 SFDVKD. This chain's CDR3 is CATSTGTPRYEQYF. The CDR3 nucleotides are TGTGCCACCAGTACCGGGACTCCGCGATACGAGCAGTACTTC.

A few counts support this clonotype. CDR3 in DNA: TGTGCCAGCAGCCCCGGTGGGGGAAGGCCCGCGGAGACCCAGTACTTC. This encodes CASSPGGGRPAETQYF. J is TRBJ2-5 and V is TRBV7-6; the D gene could be TRBD1 or TRBD2 (5 bases each). This CDR3 has 16 residues. V lost 5 bases and J 5 bases, leaving 21 bases between the germline ends. Germline-derived CDR1 and CDR2 are SGHVS and FNYEAQ. Full variable domain (rest looked up from reference TRBV7-6 and TRBJ2-5): GAGVSQSPRYKVTKRGQDVALRCDPISGHVSLYWYRQALGQGPEFLTYFNYEAQQDKSGLPNDRFSAERPEGSISTLTIQRTEQRDSAMYRCASSPGGGRPAETQYFGPGTRLLVL.

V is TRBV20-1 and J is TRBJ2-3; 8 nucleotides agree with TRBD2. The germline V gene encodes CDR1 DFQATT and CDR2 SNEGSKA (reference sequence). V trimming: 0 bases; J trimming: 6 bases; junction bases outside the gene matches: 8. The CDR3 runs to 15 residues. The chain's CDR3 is CSARDTGGIWDTQYF. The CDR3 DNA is TGCAGTGCTAGAGATACGGGAGGGATCTGGGATACGCAGTATTTT.

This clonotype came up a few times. CDR3 in amino acids: CASSLLVSGTDTQYF. The DNA for the CDR3 is TGTGCCAGCAGTTTACTGGTGTCGGGCACAGATACGCAGTATTTT. This chain joins TRBV7-2 and TRBJ2-3; D is ambiguous. V shed 6 bases and J shed 1 base, with 14 bases lying between them. Germline CDR1 is SGHTA and CDR2 is FQGNSA. This CDR3 contains 15 residues.

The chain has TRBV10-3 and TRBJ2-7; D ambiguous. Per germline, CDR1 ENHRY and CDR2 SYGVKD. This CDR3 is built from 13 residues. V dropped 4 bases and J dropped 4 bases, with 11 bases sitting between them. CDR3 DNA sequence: TGTGCCATCAGTGTAGGGTGGGGATACGAGCAGTACTTC. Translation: CAISVGWGYEQYF.

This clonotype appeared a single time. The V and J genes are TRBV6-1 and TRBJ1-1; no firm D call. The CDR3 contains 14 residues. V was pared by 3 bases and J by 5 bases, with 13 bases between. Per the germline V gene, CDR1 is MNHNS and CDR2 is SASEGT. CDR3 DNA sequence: TGTGCCAGCAGTGAGCTGGGAGGGAGGACTGAAGCTTTCTTT. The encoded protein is CASSELGGRTEAFF.

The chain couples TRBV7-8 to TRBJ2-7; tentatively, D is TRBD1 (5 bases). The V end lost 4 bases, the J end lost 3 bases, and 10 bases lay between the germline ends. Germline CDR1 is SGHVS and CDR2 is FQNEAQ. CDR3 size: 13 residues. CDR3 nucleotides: TGTGCCAGCAGCTACGGACATTACTACGAGCAGTACTTC. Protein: CASSYGHYYEQYF.

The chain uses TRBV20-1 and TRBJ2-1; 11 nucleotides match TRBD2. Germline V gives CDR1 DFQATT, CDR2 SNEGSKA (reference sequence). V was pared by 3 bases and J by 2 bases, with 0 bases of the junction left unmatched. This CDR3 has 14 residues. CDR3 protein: CSARGLAAYNEQFF. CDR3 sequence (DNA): TGCAGTGCTAGGGGACTAGCGGCCTACAATGAGCAGTTCTTC.

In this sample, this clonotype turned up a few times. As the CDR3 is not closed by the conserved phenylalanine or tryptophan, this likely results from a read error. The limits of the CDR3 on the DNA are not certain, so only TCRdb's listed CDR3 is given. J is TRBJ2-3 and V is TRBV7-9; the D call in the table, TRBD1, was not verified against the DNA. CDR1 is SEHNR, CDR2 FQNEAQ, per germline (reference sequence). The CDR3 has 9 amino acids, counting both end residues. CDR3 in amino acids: CASSSSPPC.

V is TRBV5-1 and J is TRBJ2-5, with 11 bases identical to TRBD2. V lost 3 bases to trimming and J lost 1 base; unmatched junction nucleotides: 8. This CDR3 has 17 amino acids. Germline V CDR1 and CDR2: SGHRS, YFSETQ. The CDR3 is CASSWSPSGGFQETQYF. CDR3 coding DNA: TGCGCCAGCAGCTGGAGCCCTAGCGGGGGGTTCCAAGAGACCCAGTACTTC.

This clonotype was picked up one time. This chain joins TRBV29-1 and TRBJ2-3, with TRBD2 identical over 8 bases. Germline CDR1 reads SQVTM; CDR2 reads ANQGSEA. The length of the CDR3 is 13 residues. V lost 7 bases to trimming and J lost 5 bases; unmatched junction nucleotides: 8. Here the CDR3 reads CSARRGGGDTQYF. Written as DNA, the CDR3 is TGCAGCGCCCGTCGGGGGGGCGGAGATACGCAGTATTTT.

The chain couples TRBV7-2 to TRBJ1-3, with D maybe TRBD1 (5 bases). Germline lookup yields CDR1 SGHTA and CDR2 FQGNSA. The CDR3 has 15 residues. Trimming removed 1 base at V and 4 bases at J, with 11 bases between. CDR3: CASSLVVGVGNTIYF. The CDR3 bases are TGTGCCAGCAGCTTAGTTGTAGGGGTGGGAAACACCATATATTTT.

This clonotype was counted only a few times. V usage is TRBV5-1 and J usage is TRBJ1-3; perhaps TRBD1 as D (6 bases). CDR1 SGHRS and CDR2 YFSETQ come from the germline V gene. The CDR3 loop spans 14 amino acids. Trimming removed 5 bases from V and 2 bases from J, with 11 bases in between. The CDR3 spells CASREQGAGNTIYF. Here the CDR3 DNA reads TGCGCCAGCAGGGAACAGGGTGCTGGAAACACCATATATTTT.

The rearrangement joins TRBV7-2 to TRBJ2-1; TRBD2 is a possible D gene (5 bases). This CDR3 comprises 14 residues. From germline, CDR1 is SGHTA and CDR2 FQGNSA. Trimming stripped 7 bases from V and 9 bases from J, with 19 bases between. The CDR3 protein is CASTPTRVAGEQFF. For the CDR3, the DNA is TGTGCCAGCACCCCGACGAGGGTCGCGGGTGAGCAGTTCTTC.

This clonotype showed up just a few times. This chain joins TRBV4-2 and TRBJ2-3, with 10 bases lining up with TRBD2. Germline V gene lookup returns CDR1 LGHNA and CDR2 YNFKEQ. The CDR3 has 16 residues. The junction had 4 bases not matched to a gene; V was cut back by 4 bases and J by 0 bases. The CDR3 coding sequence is TGTGCCAGCAGCCCACAGACTAGCGGGAGCACAGATACGCAGTATTTT. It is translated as CASSPQTSGSTDTQYF.

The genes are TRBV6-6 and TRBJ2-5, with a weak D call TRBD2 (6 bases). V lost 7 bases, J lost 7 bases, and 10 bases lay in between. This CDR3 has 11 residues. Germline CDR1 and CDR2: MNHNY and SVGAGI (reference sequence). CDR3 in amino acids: CASTHGRTQYF. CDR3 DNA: TGTGCCAGCACCCACGGGAGGACCCAGTACTTC.